The 3 T cell receptor beta chains below all came from one sample that was sequenced in a study of blood T cell repertoires in COVID-19. Sequencing was performed with immunoSEQ multiplex PCR; in TCRdb, only in-frame clones are kept and a portion is missing. The repertoire holds some 330,000 clones, around 83% seen once, with over 4.5% in the top ten. The sample comprised PBMCs or T cells enriched from blood (not recorded which). These receptor sequences come from a woman aged 45-65 years who had recovered from COVID-19.

A remark on this clone: The same CDR3 arises from other DNA sequences in this sample as well. V gene TRBV7-9 combines with J gene TRBJ2-3; D remains ambiguous. The CDR3 totals 13 residues. Germline V lookup: CDR1 SEHNR, CDR2 FQNEAQ (reference sequence). The germline V and J ends were trimmed by 0 bases and 3 bases, with 4 bases remaining between them. The CDR3 protein is CASSLALTDTQYF. The DNA of the CDR3 is TGTGCCAGCAGCTTAGCATTAACAGATACGCAGTATTTT.

CDR3 loop: CAISDLAGENIQYF. Written as DNA, the CDR3 is TGTGCCATCAGTGATCTAGCGGGGGAAAACATTCAGTACTTC. The chain combines TRBV10-3 with TRBJ2-4; 10 bases fit TRBD2. The germline V gene has CDR1 ENHRY and CDR2 SYGVKD. The CDR3 length is 14 residues. The J segment lost 5 bases and the V segment lost 3 bases, leaving 1 base of the junction unmatched.

This chain uses TRBV20-1 with TRBJ1-2; no reliable D call. The CDR3 loop spans 11 amino acids. Trimming took 6 bases from V and 4 from J, leaving 9 bases between them. Germline-derived CDR1 and CDR2 are DFQATT and SNEGSKA (reference sequence). The CDR3 is CSALRGYGYTF. Written as DNA, the CDR3 is TGCAGTGCCCTCCGCGGCTATGGCTACACCTTC.